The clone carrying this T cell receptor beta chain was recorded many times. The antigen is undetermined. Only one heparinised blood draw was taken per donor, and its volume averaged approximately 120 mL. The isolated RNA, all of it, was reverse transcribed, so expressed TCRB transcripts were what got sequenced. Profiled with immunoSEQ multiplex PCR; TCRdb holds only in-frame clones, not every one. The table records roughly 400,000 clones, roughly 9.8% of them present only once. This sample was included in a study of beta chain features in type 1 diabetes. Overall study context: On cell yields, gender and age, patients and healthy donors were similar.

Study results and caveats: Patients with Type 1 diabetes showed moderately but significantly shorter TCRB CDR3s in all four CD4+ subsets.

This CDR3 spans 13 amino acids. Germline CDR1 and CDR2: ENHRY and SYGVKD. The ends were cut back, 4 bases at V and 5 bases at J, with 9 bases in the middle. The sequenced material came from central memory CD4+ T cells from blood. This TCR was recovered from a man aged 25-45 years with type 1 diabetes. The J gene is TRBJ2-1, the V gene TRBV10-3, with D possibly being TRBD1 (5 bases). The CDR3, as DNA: TGTGCCATCAGTGTTACCAGGGACAATGAGCAGTTCTTC. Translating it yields CAISVTRDNEQFF.